A single sample gave rise to the 4 T cell receptor beta chains below, sequenced in a study of T cell responses to AZD1222 COVID-19 vaccine. Some clones are missing from TCRdb's copy, which holds only in-frame ones; the method was immunoSEQ multiplex PCR. Of about 120,000 clones detected, about 93% appear once; the ten largest clones hold around 5%. This specimen was peripheral blood, taken 28 days after the second AZD1222 dose. The receptors here all came from an adult who received the AZD1222 COVID-19 vaccine.

The chain recombines TRBV27 with TRBJ1-1, with D maybe TRBD1 (5 bases). Trimming left V 2 bases short and J 3 bases short, with 10 bases between. The CDR3 extends over 14 amino acids. Germline CDR1 and CDR2: MNHEY and SMNVEV (reference sequence). CDR3 sequence: CASSLMSGYTEAFF. DNA of the CDR3: TGTGCCAGCAGTTTAATGTCAGGGTACACTGAAGCTTTCTTT.

The chain has TRBV19 and TRBJ1-1; a possible D gene is TRBD1 (6 bases). The CDR3 runs to 12 residues. V was trimmed by 7 bases and J by 5 bases, leaving 11 bases between them. CDR1 and CDR2 from the germline V gene are LNHDA and SQIVND (reference sequence). The DNA of the CDR3 is TGTGCCAGTAAAATTCAGGGGACTGAAGCTTTCTTT. It translates to CASKIQGTEAFF.

V and J are TRBV12-5 and TRBJ2-1; TRBD2 matches 7 bases. Germline CDR1 LGHNT, CDR2 FRNRAP. After removal of 9 bases from V and 3 bases from J, the junction contained 11 bases not matched to a gene. The CDR3 is 15 residues long. CDR3 nucleotide sequence: TGTGCTAGCTCTGGCGAGTGGGGGGGCTACAATGAGCAGTTCTTC. The encoded protein is CASSGEWGGYNEQFF. The full variable domain, in which reference TRBV12-5 and TRBJ2-1 provide the parts outside the CDR3, is DARVTQTPRHKVTEMGQEVTMRCQPILGHNTVFWYRQTMMQGLELLAYFRNRAPLDDSGMPKDRFSAEMPDATLATLKIQPSEPRDSAVYFCASSGEWGGYNEQFFGPGTRLTVL.

This clone has just one count. The CDR3 sequence is CASSLGGTSEPYNEQFF. The CDR3 coding sequence is TGTGCCAGCAGCTTGGGGGGTACTAGCGAACCCTACAATGAGCAGTTCTTC. The genes are TRBV5-4 and TRBJ2-1; 7 bases fit TRBD2. CDR1 is SGHNT and CDR2 is YYREEE in the germline V gene (reference sequence). The CDR3 length is 17 residues. V lost 0 bases to trimming and J lost 2 bases; unmatched junction nucleotides: 8. Full variable domain (remainder filled in from reference TRBV5-4 and TRBJ2-1): ETGVTQSPTHLIKTRGQQVTLRCSSQSGHNTVSWYQQALGQGPQFIFQYYREEENGRGNFPPRFSGLQFPNYSSELNVNALELDDSALYLCASSLGGTSEPYNEQFFGPGTRLTVL.